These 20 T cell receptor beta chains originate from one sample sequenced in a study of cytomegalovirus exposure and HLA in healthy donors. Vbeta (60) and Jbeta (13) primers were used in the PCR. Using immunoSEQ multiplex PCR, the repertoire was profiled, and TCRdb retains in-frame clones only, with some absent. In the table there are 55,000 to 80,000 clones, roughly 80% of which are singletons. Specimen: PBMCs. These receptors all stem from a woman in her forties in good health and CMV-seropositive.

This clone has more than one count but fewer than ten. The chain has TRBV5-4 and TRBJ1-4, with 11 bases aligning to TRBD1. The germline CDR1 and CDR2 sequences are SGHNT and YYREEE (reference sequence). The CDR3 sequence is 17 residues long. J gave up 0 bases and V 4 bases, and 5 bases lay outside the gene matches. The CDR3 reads CASSTKGQGATNEKLFF. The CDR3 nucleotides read TGTGCCAGCAGCACAAAGGGACAGGGGGCAACTAATGAAAAACTGTTTTTT.

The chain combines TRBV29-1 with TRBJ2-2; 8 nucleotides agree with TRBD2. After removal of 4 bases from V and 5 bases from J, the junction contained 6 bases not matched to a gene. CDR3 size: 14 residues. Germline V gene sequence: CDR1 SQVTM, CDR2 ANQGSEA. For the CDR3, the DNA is TGCAGCGTTGCCCCGGCGGGGGGTACCGGGGAGCTGTTTTTT. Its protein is CSVAPAGGTGELFF.

DNA of the CDR3: TGTGCCAGCAGCGAAAACGGGGAAGCTTTCTTT. Translation gives CASSENGEAFF. This chain joins TRBV28 and TRBJ1-1, with D unclear. Looked up from germline, CDR1 is MDHEN and CDR2 is SYDVKM. V dropped 6 bases and J dropped 8 bases, with 10 bases sitting between them. The length of the CDR3 is 11 residues.

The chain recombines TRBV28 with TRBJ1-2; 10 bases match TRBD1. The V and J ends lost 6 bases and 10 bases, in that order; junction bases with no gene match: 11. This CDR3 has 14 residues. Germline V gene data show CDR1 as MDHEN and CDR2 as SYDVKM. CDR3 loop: CASSNTGTGVFYTF. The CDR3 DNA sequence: TGTGCCAGCAGCAACACCGGGACAGGGGTTTTCTACACCTTC.

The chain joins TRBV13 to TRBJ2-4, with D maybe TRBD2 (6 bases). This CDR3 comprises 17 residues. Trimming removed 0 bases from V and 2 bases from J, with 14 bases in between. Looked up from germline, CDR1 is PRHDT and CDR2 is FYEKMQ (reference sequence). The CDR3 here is CASSLGGAGNTKNIQYF. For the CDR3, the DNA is TGTGCCAGCAGCTTAGGAGGAGCGGGCAATACCAAAAACATTCAGTACTTC.

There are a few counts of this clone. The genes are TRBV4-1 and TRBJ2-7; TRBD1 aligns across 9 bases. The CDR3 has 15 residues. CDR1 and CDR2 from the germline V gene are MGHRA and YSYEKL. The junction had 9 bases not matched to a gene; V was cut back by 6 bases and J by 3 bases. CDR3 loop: CASRDRTGVVYEQYF. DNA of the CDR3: TGCGCCAGCAGGGACAGGACAGGGGTTGTCTACGAGCAGTACTTC.

The CDR3 DNA reads TGCGCCAGCAGTCAATCCCTTTGGACAGGGGAAGATCAGCCCCAGCATTTT. As protein: CASSQSLWTGEDQPQHF. The chain carries TRBV23-1 and TRBJ1-5, with 9 bases matching TRBD1. TRBV23-1 is annotated as an ORF whose role is uncertain. Unmatched junction bases numbered 8, after V lost 0 bases and J lost 5 bases. CDR3 length equals 17 residues.

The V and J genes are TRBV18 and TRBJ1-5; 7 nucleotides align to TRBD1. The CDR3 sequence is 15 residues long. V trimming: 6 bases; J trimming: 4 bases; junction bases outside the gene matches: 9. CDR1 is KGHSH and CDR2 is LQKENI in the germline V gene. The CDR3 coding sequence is TGTGCCAGCTCCCTCCCAGGGGACAGAAATCAGCCCCAGCATTTT. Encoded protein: CASSLPGDRNQPQHF.

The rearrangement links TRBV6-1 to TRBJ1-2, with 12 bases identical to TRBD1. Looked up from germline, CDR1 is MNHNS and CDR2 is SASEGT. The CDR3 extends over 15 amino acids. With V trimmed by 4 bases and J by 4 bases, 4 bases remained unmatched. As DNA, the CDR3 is TGTGCCAGCAGTGGATCGGGACAGGGGGCCTATGGCTACACCTTC. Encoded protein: CASSGSGQGAYGYTF.

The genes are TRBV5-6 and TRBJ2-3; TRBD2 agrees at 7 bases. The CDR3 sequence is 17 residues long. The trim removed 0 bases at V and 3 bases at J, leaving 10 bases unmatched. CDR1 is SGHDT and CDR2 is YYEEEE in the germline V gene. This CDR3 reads CASSLGYRGGRTDTQYF. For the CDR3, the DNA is TGTGCCAGCAGCTTGGGGTATAGGGGAGGGAGAACAGATACGCAGTATTTT.

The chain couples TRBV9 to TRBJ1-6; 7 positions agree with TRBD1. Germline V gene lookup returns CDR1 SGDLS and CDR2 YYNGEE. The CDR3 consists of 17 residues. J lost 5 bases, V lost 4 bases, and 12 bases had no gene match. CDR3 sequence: CASSLQTGQADNSPLHF. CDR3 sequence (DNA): TGTGCCAGCAGCCTCCAAACCGGACAGGCGGATAATTCACCCCTCCACTTT.

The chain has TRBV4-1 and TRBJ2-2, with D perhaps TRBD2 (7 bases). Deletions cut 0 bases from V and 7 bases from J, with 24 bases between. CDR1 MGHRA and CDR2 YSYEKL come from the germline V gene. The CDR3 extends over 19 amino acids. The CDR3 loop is CASSQEAALSGGRGGELFF. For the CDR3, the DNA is TGCGCCAGCAGCCAAGAGGCGGCACTCTCCGGGGGGCGAGGCGGGGAGCTGTTTTTT.

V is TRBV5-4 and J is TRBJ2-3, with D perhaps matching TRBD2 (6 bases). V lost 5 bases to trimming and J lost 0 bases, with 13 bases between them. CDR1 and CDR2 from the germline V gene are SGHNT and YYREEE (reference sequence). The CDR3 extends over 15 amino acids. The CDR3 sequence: CASSLDGTSTDTQYF. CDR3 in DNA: TGTGCCAGCAGTCTAGACGGGACTAGCACAGATACGCAGTATTTT. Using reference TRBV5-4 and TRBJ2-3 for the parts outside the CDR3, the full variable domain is ETGVTQSPTHLIKTRGQQVTLRCSSQSGHNTVSWYQQALGQGPQFIFQYYREEENGRGNFPPRFSGLQFPNYSSELNVNALELDDSALYLCASSLDGTSTDTQYFGPGTRLTVL.

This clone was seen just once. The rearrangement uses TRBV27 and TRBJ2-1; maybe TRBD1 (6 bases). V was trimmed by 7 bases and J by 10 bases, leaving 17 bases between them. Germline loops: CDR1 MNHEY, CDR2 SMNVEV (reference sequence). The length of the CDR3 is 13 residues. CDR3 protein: CASNGAGVYEQFF. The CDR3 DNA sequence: TGTGCCAGCAACGGGGCAGGGGTCTACGAGCAGTTCTTC.

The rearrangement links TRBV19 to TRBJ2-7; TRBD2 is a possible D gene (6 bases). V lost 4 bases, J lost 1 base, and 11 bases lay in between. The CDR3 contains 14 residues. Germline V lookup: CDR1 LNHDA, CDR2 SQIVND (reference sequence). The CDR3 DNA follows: TGTGCCAGTAGTACTCGCGGGGCTTCCTACGAGCAGTACTTC. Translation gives CASSTRGASYEQYF.

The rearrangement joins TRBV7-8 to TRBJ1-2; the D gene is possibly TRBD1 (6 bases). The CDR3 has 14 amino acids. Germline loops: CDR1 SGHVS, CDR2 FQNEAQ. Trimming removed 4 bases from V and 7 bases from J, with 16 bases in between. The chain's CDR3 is CASSSNDRFFGYTF. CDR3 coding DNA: TGTGCCAGCAGCTCGAACGACAGGTTCTTTGGCTACACCTTC.

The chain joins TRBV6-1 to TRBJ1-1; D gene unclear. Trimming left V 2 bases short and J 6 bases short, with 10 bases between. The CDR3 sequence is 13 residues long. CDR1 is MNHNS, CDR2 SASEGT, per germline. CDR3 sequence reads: CASSERQASEAFF. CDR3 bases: TGTGCCAGCAGTGAACGGCAGGCCTCTGAAGCTTTCTTT.

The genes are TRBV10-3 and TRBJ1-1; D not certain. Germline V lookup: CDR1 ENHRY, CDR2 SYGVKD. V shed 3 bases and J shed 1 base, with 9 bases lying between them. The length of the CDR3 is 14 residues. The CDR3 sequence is CAISDATGNTEAFF. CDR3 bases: TGTGCCATCAGTGACGCCACCGGGAACACTGAAGCTTTCTTT.

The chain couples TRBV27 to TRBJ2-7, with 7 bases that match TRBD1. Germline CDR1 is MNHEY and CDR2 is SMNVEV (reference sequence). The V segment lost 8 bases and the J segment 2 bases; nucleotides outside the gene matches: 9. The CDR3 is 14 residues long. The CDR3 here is CASRYRGPTYEQYF. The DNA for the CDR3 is TGTGCCAGCCGTTACAGGGGTCCCACCTACGAGCAGTACTTC.

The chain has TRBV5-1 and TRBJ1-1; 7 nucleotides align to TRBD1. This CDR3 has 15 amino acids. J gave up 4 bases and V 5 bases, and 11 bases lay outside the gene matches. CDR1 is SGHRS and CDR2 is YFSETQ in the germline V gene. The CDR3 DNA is TGCGCCAGCAGACCTGAACAGGGGCGAGGCACTGAAGCTTTCTTT. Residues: CASRPEQGRGTEAFF.